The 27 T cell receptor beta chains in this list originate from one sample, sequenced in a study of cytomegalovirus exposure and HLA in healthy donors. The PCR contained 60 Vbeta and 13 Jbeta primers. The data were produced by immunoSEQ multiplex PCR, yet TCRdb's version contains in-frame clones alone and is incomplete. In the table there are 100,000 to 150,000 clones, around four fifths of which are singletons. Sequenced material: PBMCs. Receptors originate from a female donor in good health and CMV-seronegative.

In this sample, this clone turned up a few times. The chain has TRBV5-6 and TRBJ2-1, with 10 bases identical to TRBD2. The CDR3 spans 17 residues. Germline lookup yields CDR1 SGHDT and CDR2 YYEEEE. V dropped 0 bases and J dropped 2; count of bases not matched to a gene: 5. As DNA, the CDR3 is TGTGCCAGCAGCTTGGGGGGAACTAGCGGGGCCTACAATGAGCAGTTCTTC. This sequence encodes CASSLGGTSGAYNEQFF.

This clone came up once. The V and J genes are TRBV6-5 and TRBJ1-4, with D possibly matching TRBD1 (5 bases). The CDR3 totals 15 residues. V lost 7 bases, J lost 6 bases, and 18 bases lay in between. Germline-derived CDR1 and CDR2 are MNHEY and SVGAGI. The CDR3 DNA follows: TGTGCCAGCAAAATTCAAGGGGCCCACCATGAAAAACTGTTTTTT. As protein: CASKIQGAHHEKLFF.

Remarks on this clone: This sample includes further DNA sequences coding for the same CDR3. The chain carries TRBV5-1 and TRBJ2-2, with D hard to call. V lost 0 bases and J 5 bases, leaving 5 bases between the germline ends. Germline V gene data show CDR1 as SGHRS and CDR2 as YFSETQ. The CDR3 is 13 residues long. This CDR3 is CASSLVQTGELFF. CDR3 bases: TGCGCCAGCAGCTTGGTACAGACCGGGGAGCTGTTTTTT.

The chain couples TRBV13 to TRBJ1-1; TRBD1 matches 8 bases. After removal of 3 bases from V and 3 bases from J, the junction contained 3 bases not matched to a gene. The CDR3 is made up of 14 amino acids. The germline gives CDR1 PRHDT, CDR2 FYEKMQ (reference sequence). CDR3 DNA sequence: TGTGCCAGCAGCTTGTCAGGGGGCTACACTGAAGCTTTCTTT. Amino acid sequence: CASSLSGGYTEAFF.

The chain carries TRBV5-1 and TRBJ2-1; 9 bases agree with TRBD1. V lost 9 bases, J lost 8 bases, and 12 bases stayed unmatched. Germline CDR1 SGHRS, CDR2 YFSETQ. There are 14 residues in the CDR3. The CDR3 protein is CATSPGQGNDEQFF. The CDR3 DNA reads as TGCGCCACCTCTCCGGGACAGGGAAACGATGAGCAGTTCTTC.

The CDR3: CATRPQRERGETQYF. The CDR3 DNA sequence: TGCGCCACCCGGCCCCAGCGGGAGAGGGGAGAGACCCAGTACTTC. The chain has TRBV5-1 and TRBJ2-5, with 8 bases aligning to TRBD2. Germline V CDR1 and CDR2: SGHRS, YFSETQ. The V gene end was trimmed by 9 bases and the J gene end by 4 bases; junction bases not matched to a gene: 14. The CDR3 has 15 amino acids. The variable domain in full, completed from reference TRBV5-1 and TRBJ2-5, reads KAGVTQTPRYLIKTRGQQVTLSCSPISGHRSVSWYQQTPGQGLQFLFEYFSETQRNKGNFPGRFSGRQFSNSRSEMNVSTLELGDSALYLCATRPQRERGETQYFGPGTRLLVL.

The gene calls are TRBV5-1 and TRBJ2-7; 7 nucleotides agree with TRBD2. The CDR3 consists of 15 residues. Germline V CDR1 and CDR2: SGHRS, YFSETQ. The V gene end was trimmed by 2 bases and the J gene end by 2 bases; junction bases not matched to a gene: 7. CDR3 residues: CASSLVTSAPYEQYF. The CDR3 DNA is TGCGCCAGCAGCTTAGTTACTAGCGCGCCCTACGAGCAGTACTTC.

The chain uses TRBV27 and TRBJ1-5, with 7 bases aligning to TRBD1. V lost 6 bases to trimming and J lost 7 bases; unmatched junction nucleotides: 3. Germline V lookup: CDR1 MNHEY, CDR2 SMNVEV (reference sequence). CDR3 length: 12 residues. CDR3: CASRQGDQPQHF. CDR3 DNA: TGTGCCAGCAGGCAGGGGGACCAGCCCCAGCATTTT.

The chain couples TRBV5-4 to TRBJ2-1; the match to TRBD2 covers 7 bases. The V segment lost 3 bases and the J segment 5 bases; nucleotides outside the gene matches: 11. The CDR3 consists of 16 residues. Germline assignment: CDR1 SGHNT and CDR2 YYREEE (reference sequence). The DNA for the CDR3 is TGTGCCAGCAGCTCTGCGAGCGGGACCCACAACAATGAGCAGTTCTTC. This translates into CASSSASGTHNNEQFF.

Written as DNA, the CDR3 is TGCAGCGTTGAAGGGGGGGGAGAGACCCAGTACTTC. This encodes CSVEGGGETQYF. The chain joins TRBV29-1 to TRBJ2-5; 7 nucleotides line up with TRBD2. This CDR3 has 12 amino acids. CDR1 and CDR2 from the germline V gene are SQVTM and ANQGSEA. V gave up 1 base and J gave up 4 bases; unmatched junction bases: 0.

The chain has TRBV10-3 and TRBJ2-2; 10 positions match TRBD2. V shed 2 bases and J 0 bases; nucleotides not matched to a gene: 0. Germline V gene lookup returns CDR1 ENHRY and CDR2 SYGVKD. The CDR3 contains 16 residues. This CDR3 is CAISETSGTNTGELFF. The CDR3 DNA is TGTGCCATCAGTGAGACTAGCGGGACGAACACCGGGGAGCTGTTTTTT.

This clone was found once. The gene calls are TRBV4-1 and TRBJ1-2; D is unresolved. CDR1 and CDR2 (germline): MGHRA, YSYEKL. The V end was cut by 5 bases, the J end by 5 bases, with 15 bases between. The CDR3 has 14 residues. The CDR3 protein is CASSVNIDTYGYTF. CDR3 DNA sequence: TGCGCCAGCAGCGTTAATATAGATACTTATGGCTACACCTTC.

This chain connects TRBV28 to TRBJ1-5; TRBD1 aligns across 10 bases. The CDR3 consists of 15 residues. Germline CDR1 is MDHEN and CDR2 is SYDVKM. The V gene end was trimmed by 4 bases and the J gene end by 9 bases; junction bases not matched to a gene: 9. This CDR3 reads CASSSSGTGDLPQHF. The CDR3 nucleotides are TGTGCCAGCAGTTCATCCGGGACAGGGGATCTGCCCCAGCATTTT.

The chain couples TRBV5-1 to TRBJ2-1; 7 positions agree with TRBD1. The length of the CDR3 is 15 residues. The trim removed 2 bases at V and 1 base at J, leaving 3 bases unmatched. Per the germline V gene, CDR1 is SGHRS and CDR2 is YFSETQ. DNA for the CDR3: TGCGCCAGCAGCTTAGTGACAGGGTCCTACAATGAGCAGTTCTTC. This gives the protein CASSLVTGSYNEQFF. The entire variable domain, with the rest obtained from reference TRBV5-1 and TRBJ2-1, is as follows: KAGVTQTPRYLIKTRGQQVTLSCSPISGHRSVSWYQQTPGQGLQFLFEYFSETQRNKGNFPGRFSGRQFSNSRSEMNVSTLELGDSALYLCASSLVTGSYNEQFFGPGTRLTVL.

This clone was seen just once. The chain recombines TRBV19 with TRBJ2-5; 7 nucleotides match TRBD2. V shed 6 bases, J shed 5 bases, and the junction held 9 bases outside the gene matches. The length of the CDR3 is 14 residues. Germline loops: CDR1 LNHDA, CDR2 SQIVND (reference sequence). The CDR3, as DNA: TGTGCCAGTAGGCAGGGAGGGGCAGGGGAGACCCAGTACTTC. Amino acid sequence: CASRQGGAGETQYF.

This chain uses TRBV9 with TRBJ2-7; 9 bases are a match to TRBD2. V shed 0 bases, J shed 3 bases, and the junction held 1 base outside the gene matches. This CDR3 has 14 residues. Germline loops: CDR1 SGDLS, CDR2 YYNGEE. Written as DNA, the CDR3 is TGTGCCAGCAGCGTAGCTAGCGGGGACTACGAGCAGTACTTC. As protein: CASSVASGDYEQYF. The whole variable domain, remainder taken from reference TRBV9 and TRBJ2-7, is DSGVTQTPKHLITATGQRVTLRCSPRSGDLSVYWYQQSLDQGLQFLIQYYNGEERAKGNILERFSAQQFPDLHSELNLSSLELGDSALYFCASSVASGDYEQYFGPGTRLTVT.

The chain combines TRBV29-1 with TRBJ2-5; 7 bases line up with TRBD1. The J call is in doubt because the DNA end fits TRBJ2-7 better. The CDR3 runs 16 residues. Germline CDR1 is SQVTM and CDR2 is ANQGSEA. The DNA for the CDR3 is TGCAGCGTTGAAGTCCCCGGGACAGTCTCCCCCTACGAGCAGTACTTC. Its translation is CSVEVPGTVSPYEQYF.

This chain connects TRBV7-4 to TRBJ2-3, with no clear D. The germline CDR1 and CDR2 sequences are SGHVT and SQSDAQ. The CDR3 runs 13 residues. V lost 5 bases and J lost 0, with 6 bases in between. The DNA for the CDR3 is TGTGCCAGCAGCGATACTAGCACAGATACGCAGTATTTT. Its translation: CASSDTSTDTQYF.

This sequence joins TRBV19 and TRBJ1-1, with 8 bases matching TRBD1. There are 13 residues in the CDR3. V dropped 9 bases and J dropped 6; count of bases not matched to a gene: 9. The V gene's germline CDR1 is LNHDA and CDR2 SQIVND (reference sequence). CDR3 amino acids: CARLDRGKPEAFF. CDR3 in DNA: TGTGCCAGGCTTGACAGGGGAAAGCCTGAAGCTTTCTTT.

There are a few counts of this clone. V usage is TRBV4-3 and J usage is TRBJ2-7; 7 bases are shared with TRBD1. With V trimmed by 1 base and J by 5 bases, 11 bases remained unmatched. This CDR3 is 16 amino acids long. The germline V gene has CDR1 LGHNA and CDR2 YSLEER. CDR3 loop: CASSQAWRQGYHEQYF. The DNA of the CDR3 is TGCGCCAGCAGCCAAGCTTGGAGACAGGGTTACCACGAGCAGTACTTC.

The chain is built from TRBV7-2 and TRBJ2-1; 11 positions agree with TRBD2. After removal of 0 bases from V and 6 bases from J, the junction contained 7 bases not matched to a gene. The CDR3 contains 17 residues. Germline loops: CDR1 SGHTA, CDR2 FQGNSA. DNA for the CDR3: TGTGCCAGCAGCTTAGCCATACTAGCGGGAGCGGGCAATGAGCAGTTCTTC. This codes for CASSLAILAGAGNEQFF.

CDR3 protein: CASTAGAGANVLTF. CDR3 bases: TGTGCCAGCACCGCCGGGGCTGGGGCCAACGTCCTGACTTTC. The chain employs TRBV6-1 and TRBJ2-6; perhaps TRBD2 as D (5 bases). CDR1 and CDR2 (germline): MNHNS, SASEGT. The CDR3 spans 14 residues. Trimming removed 7 bases from V and 2 bases from J, with 9 bases in between.

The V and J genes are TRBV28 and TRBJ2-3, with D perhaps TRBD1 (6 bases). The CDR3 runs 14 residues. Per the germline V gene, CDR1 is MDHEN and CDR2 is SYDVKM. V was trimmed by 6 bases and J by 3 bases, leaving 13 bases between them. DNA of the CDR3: TGTGCCAGCAGCCGCTACCAGGGGACAGATACGCAGTATTTT. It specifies CASSRYQGTDTQYF.

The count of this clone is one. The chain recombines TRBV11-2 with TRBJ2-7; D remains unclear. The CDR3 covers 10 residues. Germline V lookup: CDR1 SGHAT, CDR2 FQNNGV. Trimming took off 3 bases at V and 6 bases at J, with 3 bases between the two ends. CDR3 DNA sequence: TGTGCCAGCAGCTTCGGCGAGCAGTACTTC. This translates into CASSFGEQYF.

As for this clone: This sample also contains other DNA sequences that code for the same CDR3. CDR3 nucleotides: TGTGCCAGCAGCTTAAGAGGGAACACTGAAGCTTTCTTT. Translated, it gives CASSLRGNTEAFF. The V and J genes are TRBV7-2 and TRBJ1-1; unclear D gene. With 2 bases removed from V and 1 base from J, the gap between germline ends came to 5 bases. The CDR3 sequence is 13 residues long. Looked up from germline, CDR1 is SGHTA and CDR2 is FQGNSA.

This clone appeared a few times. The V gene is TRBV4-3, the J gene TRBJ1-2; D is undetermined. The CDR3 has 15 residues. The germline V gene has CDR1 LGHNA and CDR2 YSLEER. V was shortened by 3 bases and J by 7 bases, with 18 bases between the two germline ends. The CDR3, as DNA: TGCGCCAGCAGCCACCTTGACTCCTCCACCGGTGGCTACACCTTC. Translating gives CASSHLDSSTGGYTF.

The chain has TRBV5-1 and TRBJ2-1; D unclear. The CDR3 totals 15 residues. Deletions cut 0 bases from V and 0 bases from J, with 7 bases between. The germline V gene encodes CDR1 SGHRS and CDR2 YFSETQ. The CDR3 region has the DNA TGCGCCAGCAGCTTGGAGCTCTACTCCTACAATGAGCAGTTCTTC. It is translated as CASSLELYSYNEQFF.